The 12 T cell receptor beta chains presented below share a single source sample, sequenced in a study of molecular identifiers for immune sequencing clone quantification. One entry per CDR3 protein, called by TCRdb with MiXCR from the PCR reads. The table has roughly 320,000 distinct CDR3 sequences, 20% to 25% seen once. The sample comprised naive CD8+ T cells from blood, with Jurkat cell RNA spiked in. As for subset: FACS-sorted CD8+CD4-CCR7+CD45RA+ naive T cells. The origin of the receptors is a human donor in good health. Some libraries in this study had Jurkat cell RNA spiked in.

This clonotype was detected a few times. This CDR3 reads CASSSSLGTGDYGYTF. DNA of the CDR3: TGTGCCAGCAGTTCCTCCCTGGGGACAGGGGACTATGGCTACACCTTC. The chain carries TRBV27 and TRBJ1-2, with 10 positions matching TRBD1. Trimming at V came to 4 bases and at J to 3 bases, leaving 8 bases not matched to a gene. Germline CDR1 reads MNHEY; CDR2 reads SMNVEV (reference sequence). The CDR3 totals 16 residues.

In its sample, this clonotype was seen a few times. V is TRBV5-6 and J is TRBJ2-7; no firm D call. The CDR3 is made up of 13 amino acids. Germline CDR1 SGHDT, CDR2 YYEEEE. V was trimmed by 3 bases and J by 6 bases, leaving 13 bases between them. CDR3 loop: CASSSKFSSEQYF. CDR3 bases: TGTGCCAGCAGCTCGAAGTTTAGTTCCGAGCAGTACTTC.

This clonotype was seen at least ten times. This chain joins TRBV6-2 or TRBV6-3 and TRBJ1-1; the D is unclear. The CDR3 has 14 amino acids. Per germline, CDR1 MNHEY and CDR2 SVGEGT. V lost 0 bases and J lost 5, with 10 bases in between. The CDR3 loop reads CASSYSEGWTEAFF. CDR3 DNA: TGTGCCAGCAGTTACTCGGAGGGTTGGACTGAAGCTTTCTTT.

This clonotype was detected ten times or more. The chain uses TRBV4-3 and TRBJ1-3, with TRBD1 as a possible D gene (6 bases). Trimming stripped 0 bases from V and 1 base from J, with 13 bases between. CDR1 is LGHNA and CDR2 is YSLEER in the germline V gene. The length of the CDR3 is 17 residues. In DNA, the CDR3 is TGCGCCAGCAGCCAAGACTGGACAGCGACATCTGGAAACACCATATATTTT. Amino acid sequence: CASSQDWTATSGNTIYF.

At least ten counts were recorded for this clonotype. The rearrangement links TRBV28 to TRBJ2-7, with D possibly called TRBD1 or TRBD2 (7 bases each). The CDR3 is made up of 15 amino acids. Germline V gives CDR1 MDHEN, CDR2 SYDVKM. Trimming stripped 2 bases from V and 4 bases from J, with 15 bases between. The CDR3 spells CASSLRGLAAYEQYF. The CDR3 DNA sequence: TGTGCCAGCAGTTTAAGGGGGCTAGCGGCGTACGAGCAGTACTTC.

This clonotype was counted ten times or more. CDR3 sequence (DNA): TGCGCCAGCAGCCCCGGGACTAGCGCTTTGTACGAGCAGTACTTC. It encodes CASSPGTSALYEQYF. The rearrangement joins TRBV4-3 to TRBJ2-7; 10 nucleotides line up with TRBD2. From germline, CDR1 is LGHNA and CDR2 YSLEER. J gave up 4 bases and V 4 bases, and 7 bases lay outside the gene matches. The length of the CDR3 is 15 residues.

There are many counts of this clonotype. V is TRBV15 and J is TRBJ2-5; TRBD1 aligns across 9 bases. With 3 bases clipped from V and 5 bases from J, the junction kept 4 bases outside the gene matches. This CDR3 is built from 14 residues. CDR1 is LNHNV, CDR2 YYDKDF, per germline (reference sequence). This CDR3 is CATSSDRGIETQYF. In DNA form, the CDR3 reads TGTGCCACCAGCAGCGACAGGGGGATTGAGACCCAGTACTTC. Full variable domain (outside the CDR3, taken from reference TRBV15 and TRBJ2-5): DAMVIQNPRYQVTQFGKPVTLSCSQTLNHNVMYWYQQKSSQAPKLLFHYYDKDFNNEADTPDNFQSRRPNTSFCFLDIRSPGLGDTAMYLCATSSDRGIETQYFGPGTRLLVL.

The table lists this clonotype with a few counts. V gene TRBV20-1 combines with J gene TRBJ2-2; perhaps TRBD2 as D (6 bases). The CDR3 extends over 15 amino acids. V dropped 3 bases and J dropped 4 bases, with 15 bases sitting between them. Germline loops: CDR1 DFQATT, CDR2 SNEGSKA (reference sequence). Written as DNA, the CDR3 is TGCAGTGCTAGCGTCCACTCTAGCGTCACCGGGGAGCTGTTTTTT. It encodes CSASVHSSVTGELFF.

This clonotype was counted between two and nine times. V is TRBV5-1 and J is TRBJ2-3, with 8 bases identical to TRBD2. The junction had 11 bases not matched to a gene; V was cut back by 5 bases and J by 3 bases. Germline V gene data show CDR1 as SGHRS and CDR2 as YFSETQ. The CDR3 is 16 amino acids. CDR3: CASSSAASGPTDTQYF. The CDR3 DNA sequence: TGCGCCAGCAGTTCCGCGGCTAGCGGGCCTACAGATACGCAGTATTTT. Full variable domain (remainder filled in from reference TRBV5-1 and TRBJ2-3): KAGVTQTPRYLIKTRGQQVTLSCSPISGHRSVSWYQQTPGQGLQFLFEYFSETQRNKGNFPGRFSGRQFSNSRSEMNVSTLELGDSALYLCASSSAASGPTDTQYFGPGTRLTVL.

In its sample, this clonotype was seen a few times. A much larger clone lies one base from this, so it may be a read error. The CDR3 DNA reads as TGTGCCAGCAGCTTAGGTGTAGTTGGCTACACCTTC. Encoded protein: CASSLGVVGYTF. This rearrangement joins TRBV7-9 to TRBJ1-2; D is unresolved. V was shortened by 1 base and J by 7 bases, with 7 bases between the two germline ends. This CDR3 region has 12 residues. Germline V lookup: CDR1 SEHNR, CDR2 FQNEAQ (reference sequence). Looking up the rest from reference TRBV7-9 and TRBJ1-2 gives the full variable domain: DTGVSQNPRHKITKRGQNVTFRCDPISEHNRLYWYRQTLGQGPEFLTYFQNEAQLEKSRLLSDRFSAERPKGSFSTLEIQRTEQGDSAMYLCASSLGVVGYTFGSGTRLTVV.

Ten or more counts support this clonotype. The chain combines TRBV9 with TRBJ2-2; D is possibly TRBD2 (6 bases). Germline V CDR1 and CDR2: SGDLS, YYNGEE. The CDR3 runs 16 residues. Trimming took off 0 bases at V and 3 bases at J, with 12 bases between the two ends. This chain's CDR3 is CASSVGSSAYTGELFF. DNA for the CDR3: TGTGCCAGCAGCGTAGGGTCTAGCGCCTACACCGGGGAGCTGTTTTTT. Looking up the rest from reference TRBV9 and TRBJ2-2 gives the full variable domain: DSGVTQTPKHLITATGQRVTLRCSPRSGDLSVYWYQQSLDQGLQFLIQYYNGEERAKGNILERFSAQQFPDLHSELNLSSLELGDSALYFCASSVGSSAYTGELFFGEGSRLTVL.

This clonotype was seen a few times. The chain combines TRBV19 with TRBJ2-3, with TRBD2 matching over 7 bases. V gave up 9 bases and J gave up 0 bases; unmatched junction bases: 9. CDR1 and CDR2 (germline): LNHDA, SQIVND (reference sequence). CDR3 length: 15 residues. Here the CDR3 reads CASSWEGPSTDTQYF. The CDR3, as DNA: TGTGCCAGCAGTTGGGAGGGCCCTAGCACAGATACGCAGTATTTT. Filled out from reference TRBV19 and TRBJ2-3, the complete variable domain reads DGGITQSPKYLFRKEGQNVTLSCEQNLNHDAMYWYRQDPGQGLRLIYYSQIVNDFQKGDIAEGYSVSREKKESFPLTVTSAQKNPTAFYLCASSWEGPSTDTQYFGPGTRLTVL.